These 9 T cell receptor beta chains came from one sample sequenced in a study of blood T cell repertoires in COVID-19. Libraries were prepared by immunoSEQ multiplex PCR; TCRdb keeps only in-frame clonotypes and omits some of them. The profile covers around 300,000 clones, with 80% to 90% appearing a single time and 2% to 2.5% taken by the ten largest. The sequencing sample was made of PBMCs or T cells enriched from blood (not recorded which). These receptors originate from a woman aged 18 to 35 who had recovered from COVID-19.

V gene TRBV29-1 combines with J gene TRBJ1-3, with no clear D. Germline V gene data show CDR1 as SQVTM and CDR2 as ANQGSEA. V dropped 1 base and J dropped 0 bases, with 7 bases sitting between them. This CDR3 is built from 14 residues. The CDR3 is CSVEGTRSGNTIYF. The DNA of the CDR3 is TGCAGCGTTGAAGGGACTCGCTCTGGAAACACCATATATTTT.

The V call is TRBV7-6, the J call TRBJ2-6; TRBD2 agrees at 13 bases. Trimming at V came to 5 bases and at J to 2 bases, leaving 6 bases not matched to a gene. CDR3 length equals 18 residues. Germline V gene data show CDR1 as SGHVS and CDR2 as FNYEAQ. The CDR3 DNA reads as TGTGCCAGCAGCGAGACTAGCGGGGGGAATACTGGGGCCAACGTCCTGACTTTC. Translation: CASSETSGGNTGANVLTF.

This chain links TRBV9 with TRBJ2-5; D is uncertain. Germline loops: CDR1 SGDLS, CDR2 YYNGEE. CDR3 length: 14 amino acids. Trimming shortened V by 1 base and J by 1 base, and 8 bases separated the two germline ends. CDR3 loop: CASSVIPGQETQYF. DNA of the CDR3: TGTGCCAGCAGCGTAATACCAGGCCAAGAGACCCAGTACTTC.

The chain has TRBV27 and TRBJ1-4; D may be TRBD1 (6 bases). The germline V gene has CDR1 MNHEY and CDR2 SMNVEV (reference sequence). The CDR3 is 14 amino acids. V was trimmed by 4 bases and J by 2 bases, leaving 8 bases between them. CDR3 loop: CASSSDRTNEKLFF. In DNA, the CDR3 is TGTGCCAGCAGTTCTGACAGGACTAATGAAAAACTGTTTTTT.

In its sample, this clone was seen once. V usage is TRBV27 and J usage is TRBJ2-1; D call uncertain. Germline V gives CDR1 MNHEY, CDR2 SMNVEV (reference sequence). The CDR3 has 13 residues. The germline V and J ends were trimmed by 0 bases and 7 bases, with 7 bases remaining between them. This CDR3 is CASSLSVGNEQFF. CDR3 in DNA: TGTGCCAGCAGTTTATCAGTCGGGAATGAGCAGTTCTTC.

The chain is built from TRBV6-4 and TRBJ1-2, with 12 bases fitting TRBD1. Trimming removed 3 bases from V and 4 bases from J; junction bases left unmatched: 6. The germline CDR1 and CDR2 sequences are MRHNA and SNTAGT. The CDR3 is 16 residues long. This CDR3 reads CASSEEGTGGLYGYTF. DNA of the CDR3: TGTGCCAGCAGTGAAGAGGGGACAGGGGGCCTCTATGGCTACACCTTC.

The rearrangement joins TRBV25-1 to TRBJ2-5; TRBD2 agrees at 8 bases. CDR3 size: 15 residues. In germline, CDR1 is MGHDK, CDR2 SYGVNS. The junction had 8 bases not matched to a gene; V was cut back by 3 bases and J by 5 bases. The chain's CDR3 is CASSEYGGATETQYF. The DNA for the CDR3 is TGTGCCAGCAGTGAGTACGGGGGGGCCACGGAGACCCAGTACTTC.

The chain joins TRBV6-5 to TRBJ1-1; the match to TRBD1 covers 9 bases. V was clipped by 8 bases and J by 0 bases; unmatched bases: 7. The germline gives CDR1 MNHEY, CDR2 SVGAGI. This CDR3 contains 15 residues. DNA for the CDR3: TGTGCCAGCGCTGGGACAGGGCATATGAACACTGAAGCTTTCTTT. Translating it yields CASAGTGHMNTEAFF.

The chain is built from TRBV2 and TRBJ2-3; perhaps TRBD2 as D (6 bases). CDR3 size: 13 residues. Germline V gene sequence: CDR1 SNHLY, CDR2 FYNNEI. V dropped 8 bases and J dropped 6 bases, with 15 bases sitting between them. The CDR3 protein is CASRGLATDTQYF. CDR3 DNA: TGTGCCAGCCGAGGCCTAGCGACGGATACGCAGTATTTT.